The next 32 T cell receptor beta chains were all read from a single sample in a study of control samples from healthy donors and cancer patients. Sequenced by immunoSEQ multiplex PCR; TCRdb stores in-frame clones only, minus some. The sample comprises fewer than 300,000 clones, about four fifths of which are singletons, and roughly 13% rests with the top ten. The sample comprised PBMCs. These receptors all stem from a woman aged 60-70 years with lung cancer.

On this clone itself: This sample also contains other DNA sequences that code for the same CDR3. The chain has TRBV18 and TRBJ2-5, with D hard to call. V was clipped by 0 bases and J by 5 bases, with 10 bases between them. The length of the CDR3 is 14 residues. Per germline, CDR1 KGHSH and CDR2 LQKENI. CDR3 DNA sequence: TGTGCCAGCTCACCACCGGGATCGGAGGAGACCCAGTACTTC. It is translated as CASSPPGSEETQYF.

This clone is a singleton in its sample. The chain employs TRBV14 and TRBJ1-1; TRBD1 aligns across 10 bases. The CDR3 is 19 residues long. After removal of 0 bases from V and 1 base from J, the junction contained 11 bases not matched to a gene. Germline CDR1 SGHDN, CDR2 FVKESK. The CDR3 region is CASSQEIPGQGNRNTEAFF. CDR3 bases: TGTGCCAGCAGCCAAGAGATCCCGGGACAGGGGAATAGGAACACTGAAGCTTTCTTT.

V is TRBV6-6 and J is TRBJ2-1; weak D call: TRBD2 (5 bases). Germline loops: CDR1 MNHNY, CDR2 SVGAGI (reference sequence). CDR3 length: 13 amino acids. The V end lost 4 bases, the J end lost 2 bases, and 6 bases lay between the germline ends. CDR3 DNA sequence: TGTGCCAGCAGTTCCGGGACCTACAATGAGCAGTTCTTC. Translating gives CASSSGTYNEQFF.

The rearrangement links TRBV10-2 to TRBJ2-5; D is possibly TRBD1 (5 bases). The germline V and J ends were trimmed by 6 bases and 0 bases, with 14 bases remaining between them. Germline V gene data show CDR1 as WSHSY and CDR2 as SAAADI. CDR3 length equals 15 residues. For the CDR3, the DNA is TGCGCCAGCAGCCAGGCCGACAGAGACCAAGAGACCCAGTACTTC. It translates to CASSQADRDQETQYF.

This clone was observed a few times. V is TRBV28 and J is TRBJ1-1; D gene ambiguous. V shed 2 bases and J shed 5 bases, with 9 bases lying between them. This CDR3 contains 13 residues. Germline-derived CDR1 and CDR2 are MDHEN and SYDVKM. CDR3 sequence: CASSLTDGTEAFF. The CDR3 DNA reads TGTGCCAGCAGTTTAACGGATGGAACTGAAGCTTTCTTT.

The CDR3 DNA reads as TGTGCCAGCAGTGAAGCGCGTGGGACAGAGGGTGAAAAACTGTTTTTT. Translated, it gives CASSEARGTEGEKLFF. The chain uses TRBV6-1 and TRBJ1-4; 7 nucleotides align to TRBD1. V dropped 0 bases and J dropped 7; count of bases not matched to a gene: 8. Germline V gene data show CDR1 as MNHNS and CDR2 as SASEGT. The CDR3 is made up of 16 amino acids.

Note on this clone: One end of the junction does not line up with germline, which may come from a read error. This sequence joins TRBV6-5 and TRBJ2-3, with TRBD2 identical over 7 bases. This CDR3 contains 14 residues. In germline, CDR1 is MNHEY, CDR2 SVGAGI. The CDR3 coding sequence is TGTGCCACCAAGCGGGATTGGAGCAGAGATACGCAGTATTTT. Residues: CATKRDWSRDTQYF.

The rearrangement links TRBV11-1 to TRBJ1-3; D call uncertain. CDR3 length: 14 amino acids. Germline V gene data show CDR1 as SGHAT and CDR2 as FQDESV (reference sequence). V dropped 6 bases and J dropped 3 bases, with 12 bases sitting between them. CDR3 protein: CASSSSSGGNTIYF. The CDR3 DNA reads TGTGCCAGCAGTTCATCGTCAGGTGGAAACACCATATATTTT.

This chain uses TRBV28 with TRBJ2-1; TRBD1 agrees at 9 bases. This CDR3 is built from 15 residues. CDR1 MDHEN and CDR2 SYDVKM come from the germline V gene. V dropped 3 bases and J dropped 3; count of bases not matched to a gene: 3. CDR3 residues: CASSLVTGGYNEQFF. CDR3 nucleotides: TGTGCCAGCAGTTTGGTGACAGGGGGCTACAATGAGCAGTTCTTC.

The chain joins TRBV3-1 (or the pseudogene TRBV3-2) to TRBJ1-3; no firm D call. The V gene's germline CDR1 is LGHDT and CDR2 YNNKEL (reference sequence). CDR3 length equals 14 residues. The V end lost 0 bases, the J end lost 4 bases, and 7 bases lay between the germline ends. The CDR3 reads CASSQEVRGNTIYF. The CDR3 DNA is TGTGCCAGCAGCCAAGAGGTCCGGGGAAACACCATATATTTT.

This sequence joins TRBV3-1 (or the pseudogene TRBV3-2) and TRBJ1-1; possibly TRBD1 for D (6 bases). The CDR3 has 11 residues. The V and J ends lost 10 bases and 3 bases respectively, with 9 bases between them. CDR1 is LGHDT, CDR2 YNNKEL, per germline (reference sequence). CDR3 sequence reads: CATRGDTEAFF. CDR3 coding DNA: TGTGCCACAAGGGGGGACACTGAAGCTTTCTTT.

The gene calls are TRBV2 and TRBJ2-2; 7 nucleotides agree with TRBD1. The CDR3 covers 14 residues. Germline loops: CDR1 SNHLY, CDR2 FYNNEI. V lost 9 bases and J lost 0; bases outside the gene matches: 4. CDR3 nucleotide sequence: TGTGCCAGTGACAGGGTTACGAACACCGGGGAGCTGTTTTTT. This gives the protein CASDRVTNTGELFF. Combining the CDR3 with reference TRBV2 and TRBJ2-2 gives the whole variable domain EPEVTQTPSHQVTQMGQEVILRCVPISNHLYFYWYRQILGQKVEFLVSFYNNEISEKSEIFDDQFSVERPDGSNFTLKIRSTKLEDSAMYFCASDRVTNTGELFFGEGSRLTVL.

The chain carries TRBV25-1 and TRBJ2-3; possible D gene TRBD2, 5 bases. CDR1 and CDR2 (germline): MGHDK, SYGVNS. This CDR3 is built from 14 residues. Trimming removed 7 bases from V and 1 base from J, with 12 bases in between. The CDR3 coding sequence is TGTGCCAGCACGCTATCCGGGGGCACAGATACGCAGTATTTT. Its translation is CASTLSGGTDTQYF.

The chain carries TRBV19 and TRBJ1-4; TRBD1 is a possible D gene (5 bases). The CDR3 covers 16 residues. The V gene's germline CDR1 is LNHDA and CDR2 SQIVND (reference sequence). Between the trimmed V and J ends, which lost 7 bases and 8 bases, there was a span of 23 bases. This chain's CDR3 is CASTRTGRGVREKLFF. CDR3 nucleotide sequence: TGTGCCAGTACTCGAACCGGGAGAGGGGTCCGAGAAAAACTGTTTTTT.

The rearrangement uses TRBV30 and TRBJ2-1, with D perhaps given as TRBD1 or TRBD2 (5 bases each). The CDR3 loop spans 15 amino acids. CDR1 and CDR2 from the germline V gene are GTSNPN and SVGIG (reference sequence). Between the trimmed V and J ends, which lost 3 bases and 8 bases, there was a span of 20 bases. The CDR3 is CAWSRDFGRGDEQFF. CDR3 bases: TGTGCCTGGAGCCGCGACTTCGGTCGAGGGGATGAGCAGTTCTTC.

The CDR3 loop reads CASSKWDLDSEKLFF. Here the CDR3 DNA reads TGTGCCAGCAGCAAGTGGGACCTGGACAGTGAAAAACTGTTTTTT. V usage is TRBV6-5 and J usage is TRBJ1-4, with a weak D call TRBD1 (6 bases). The CDR3 extends over 15 amino acids. V was trimmed by 6 bases and J by 7 bases, leaving 18 bases between them. The germline CDR1 and CDR2 sequences are MNHEY and SVGAGI.

The gene calls are TRBV19 and TRBJ1-5, with D perhaps TRBD1 (6 bases). The germline gives CDR1 LNHDA, CDR2 SQIVND (reference sequence). CDR3 length equals 15 residues. Trimming cost V 1 base and J 6 bases, with 13 bases left between them. This chain's CDR3 is CASSIASRGAQPQHF. In DNA form, the CDR3 reads TGTGCCAGTAGTATAGCCTCCCGGGGGGCTCAGCCCCAGCATTTT.

Turning to this clone: At one end, the junction sequence differs from germline, possibly due to a read error. This same CDR3 is encoded by further DNA sequences in the sample. The chain carries TRBV18 and TRBJ1-5; TRBD1 might be the D (6 bases). The CDR3 is 16 residues long. Germline CDR1 and CDR2: KGHSH and LQKENI. The CDR3 region is CASSPGQTHSNQPQHF. In DNA form, the CDR3 reads TGTGCCAGCTCACCAGGACAGACTCATAGCAATCAACCCCAGCATTTT.

The V and J genes are TRBV5-4 and TRBJ2-5, with D possibly being TRBD2 (5 bases). Per germline, CDR1 SGHNT and CDR2 YYREEE (reference sequence). The CDR3 is made up of 13 amino acids. The ends were cut back, 7 bases at V and 3 bases at J, with 13 bases in the middle. CDR3 nucleotide sequence: TGTGCCAGCCATCGTGAGGGAGAAGAGACCCAGTACTTC. This gives the protein CASHREGEETQYF.

The rearrangement joins TRBV5-1 to TRBJ1-2; D unclear. Trimming stripped 1 base from V and 7 bases from J, with 17 bases between. This CDR3 has 15 residues. Germline lookup yields CDR1 SGHRS and CDR2 YFSETQ. The CDR3 nucleotides read TGCGCCAGCAGCTTGTTTTTGCAGTCGTCGGGTGGCTACACCTTC. Its translation: CASSLFLQSSGGYTF. Variable domain in full (rest from reference TRBV5-1 and TRBJ1-2): KAGVTQTPRYLIKTRGQQVTLSCSPISGHRSVSWYQQTPGQGLQFLFEYFSETQRNKGNFPGRFSGRQFSNSRSEMNVSTLELGDSALYLCASSLFLQSSGGYTFGSGTRLTVV.

The chain recombines TRBV4-1 with TRBJ1-2, with a weak D call TRBD1 (5 bases). Germline V lookup: CDR1 MGHRA, CDR2 YSYEKL. The CDR3 is 14 amino acids. Trimming pared 1 base from V and 8 bases from J, leaving 14 bases between. The CDR3 coding sequence is TGCGCCAGCAGCCAAGTTGCAGGGCTTTCAGGCTACACCTTC. It encodes CASSQVAGLSGYTF.

The chain is built from TRBV3-1 (or the pseudogene TRBV3-2) and TRBJ1-1; 7 nucleotides match TRBD1. The CDR3 covers 14 residues. After removal of 6 bases from V and 3 bases from J, the junction contained 7 bases not matched to a gene. Germline loops: CDR1 LGHDT, CDR2 YNNKEL (reference sequence). CDR3 in amino acids: CASRRRGGHTEAFF. The DNA for the CDR3 is TGTGCCAGCAGACGTAGAGGGGGCCACACTGAAGCTTTCTTT.

The V call is TRBV11-2, the J call TRBJ1-2, with a tentative D call TRBD1 (5 bases). Trimming removed 3 bases from V and 4 bases from J, with 12 bases in between. This CDR3 has 14 amino acids. Germline loops: CDR1 SGHAT, CDR2 FQNNGV. The CDR3 here is CASSFPRTFYGYTF. DNA of the CDR3: TGTGCCAGCAGCTTCCCTCGGACATTCTATGGCTACACCTTC.

CDR3 coding DNA: TGTGCCAGTAGTATAGGGTTGTTCGGATTAAATCAGCCCCAGCATTTT. It codes for CASSIGLFGLNQPQHF. This rearrangement joins TRBV19 to TRBJ1-5; D remains unclear. The length of the CDR3 is 16 residues. The germline V gene has CDR1 LNHDA and CDR2 SQIVND (reference sequence). V lost 1 base and J lost 4, with 14 bases in between.

As concerns this clone: Other nucleotide sequences from this sample produce the same CDR3. The V call is TRBV5-5, the J call TRBJ1-2; D gene unclear. This CDR3 has 14 residues. Germline V lookup: CDR1 SGHKS, CDR2 YYEKEE (reference sequence). V lost 4 bases and J 2 bases, leaving 12 bases between the germline ends. CDR3 sequence (DNA): TGTGCCAGCAGCCTGGCTCAGAGAAACTATGGCTACACCTTC. Amino acid sequence: CASSLAQRNYGYTF.

The gene calls are TRBV7-9 and TRBJ1-1; D might be TRBD1 (6 bases). This CDR3 has 14 amino acids. Germline V gene sequence: CDR1 SEHNR, CDR2 FQNEAQ (reference sequence). The ends were cut back, 11 bases at V and 0 bases at J, with 16 bases in the middle. CDR3 DNA sequence: TGTGCCGGTAAACAGGGAAACATGAACACTGAAGCTTTCTTT. Its translation: CAGKQGNMNTEAFF.

The chain links TRBV18 to TRBJ1-2, with D possibly being TRBD1 (6 bases). The CDR3 loop spans 14 amino acids. Looked up from germline, CDR1 is KGHSH and CDR2 is LQKENI. V dropped 1 base and J dropped 1 base, with 7 bases sitting between them. CDR3 DNA: TGTGCCAGCTCACCACAACAGGGTAACTATGGCTACACCTTC. This codes for CASSPQQGNYGYTF.

This clone showed up just once. The chain couples TRBV7-8 to TRBJ1-1, with 7 nucleotides matching TRBD1. The CDR3 has 13 amino acids. Trimming at V came to 9 bases and at J to 4 bases, leaving 8 bases not matched to a gene. The germline V gene has CDR1 SGHVS and CDR2 FQNEAQ. CDR3 protein: CASITGESTEAFF. The CDR3 coding sequence is TGTGCCAGTATCACAGGGGAAAGCACTGAAGCTTTCTTT.

This rearrangement joins TRBV18 to TRBJ1-3; D is perhaps TRBD1 (5 bases). Per germline, CDR1 KGHSH and CDR2 LQKENI. Trimming took off 2 bases at V and 4 bases at J, with 12 bases between the two ends. The CDR3 totals 15 residues. CDR3 DNA sequence: TGTGCCAGCTCACCATCAGGGTTGGGAGGAAACACCATATATTTT. Its protein product is CASSPSGLGGNTIYF.

The V and J genes are TRBV7-9 and TRBJ2-2; D uncertain. The CDR3 loop spans 15 amino acids. V was cut by 5 bases and J by 6 bases, with 16 bases left in between. Germline V gives CDR1 SEHNR, CDR2 FQNEAQ (reference sequence). The CDR3 DNA is TGTGCCAGCAGCCCAACGACCATGGCGGCCGGGGAGCTGTTTTTT. It codes for CASSPTTMAAGELFF.

The chain employs TRBV28 and TRBJ2-7; 7 nucleotides line up with TRBD1. The CDR3 is made up of 14 amino acids. CDR1 is MDHEN, CDR2 SYDVKM, per germline. V lost 0 bases to trimming and J lost 3 bases; unmatched junction nucleotides: 2. The CDR3 bases are TGTGCCAGCAGTTTATGGGGACAGATCTACGAGCAGTACTTC. As protein: CASSLWGQIYEQYF.

The chain recombines TRBV5-1 with TRBJ2-5, with 15 bases matching TRBD2. Germline V lookup: CDR1 SGHRS, CDR2 YFSETQ. The length of the CDR3 is 15 residues. The J segment lost 4 bases and the V segment lost 4 bases, leaving 2 bases of the junction unmatched. Here the CDR3 reads CASSRGLAGGETQYF. The CDR3 nucleotides are TGCGCCAGCAGCAGGGGACTAGCGGGAGGAGAGACCCAGTACTTC.